Following are 12 T cell receptor beta chains from one sample sequenced in a study of human T cells and chemical hapten exposure. The time point: patch test 1, 2 weeks after DPC sensitization. The sample's treatment: therapeutic diphenylcyclopropenone sensitization with weekly scalp DPC. Each CDR3 protein gets one entry after TCRdb re-called the RACE reads with MiXCR. The sample shows about 99,000 distinct CDR3 sequences, roughly an eighth of them seen only once. The sequencing used whole blood, collected in connection with sensitization to the hapten diphenylcyclopropenone (DPC). These receptors were collected from a woman aged 35 to 49 with alopecia areata. Some clones in this sample may be carry-over from other donors' samples.

The table lists this clonotype with a few counts. This chain uses TRBV5-6 with TRBJ2-4; D is unclear. With 4 bases removed from V and 2 bases from J, the gap between germline ends came to 10 bases. The CDR3 totals 14 residues. Germline V gives CDR1 SGHDT, CDR2 YYEEEE. The CDR3 DNA reads as TGTGCCAGCAGCCCACACACGACCAAAAACATTCAGTACTTC. Translation gives CASSPHTTKNIQYF.

This clonotype was observed a handful of times. The V gene is TRBV5-6, the J gene TRBJ1-3; D uncertain. The germline V gene encodes CDR1 SGHDT and CDR2 YYEEEE. Trimming took off 1 base at V and 4 bases at J, with 3 bases between the two ends. This CDR3 is built from 12 residues. The CDR3 bases are TGTGCCAGCAGCTTGCGGGGAAACACCATATATTTT. Its protein is CASSLRGNTIYF.

This clonotype was seen a few times. The V and J genes are TRBV5-4 and TRBJ1-2; TRBD1 agrees at 10 bases. V shed 2 bases, J shed 2 bases, and the junction held 3 bases outside the gene matches. This CDR3 spans 15 amino acids. The germline V gene encodes CDR1 SGHNT and CDR2 YYREEE (reference sequence). DNA of the CDR3: TGTGCCAGCAGCTTCGGACAGGGGGTAAACTATGGCTACACCTTC. It yields the protein CASSFGQGVNYGYTF.

A few counts support this clonotype. The rearrangement joins TRBV4-1 to TRBJ1-5, with 7 bases fitting TRBD1. V gave up 1 base and J gave up 7 bases; unmatched junction bases: 7. Germline values: CDR1 MGHRA, CDR2 YSYEKL. CDR3 length: 15 amino acids. Here the CDR3 reads CASSQGRGVGQPQHF. The CDR3 DNA follows: TGCGCCAGCAGCCAAGGCAGGGGGGTCGGCCAGCCCCAGCATTTT.

This clonotype was detected only a few times. The chain employs TRBV10-3 and TRBJ1-1; the D is unclear. This CDR3 is built from 17 residues. V dropped 2 bases and J dropped 3 bases, with 19 bases sitting between them. The germline gives CDR1 ENHRY, CDR2 SYGVKD. The CDR3 DNA reads as TGTGCCATCAGTGAGCCCCTCGGAGCAGTTCTTCACACTGAAGCTTTCTTT. It encodes CAISEPLGAVLHTEAFF.

V is TRBV28 and J is TRBJ1-2; D call uncertain. V dropped 7 bases and J dropped 0 bases, with 12 bases sitting between them. The CDR3 covers 14 residues. Germline V lookup: CDR1 MDHEN, CDR2 SYDVKM. The CDR3 spells CASTLPRANYGYTF. The CDR3 bases are TGTGCCAGCACCTTGCCCCGGGCTAACTATGGCTACACCTTC.

This clonotype was counted only a few times. The chain employs TRBV6-2 or TRBV6-3 and TRBJ2-7; 7 bases are a match to TRBD1. V gave up 6 bases and J gave up 4 bases; unmatched junction bases: 3. Looked up from germline, CDR1 is MNHEY and CDR2 is SVGEGT. This CDR3 spans 12 amino acids. CDR3 nucleotides: TGTGCCAGCAGACAGGGACAGTACGAGCAGTACTTC. Its protein product is CASRQGQYEQYF.

This clonotype was seen a handful of times. The rearrangement joins TRBV28 to TRBJ2-3, with 14 bases that match TRBD2. V was clipped by 2 bases and J by 5 bases; unmatched bases: 6. The CDR3 extends over 17 amino acids. CDR1 is MDHEN and CDR2 is SYDVKM in the germline V gene. In DNA form, the CDR3 reads TGTGCCAGCAGTTTACCCTATGGACTAGCGGGAGGAGATACGCAGTATTTT. Amino acid sequence: CASSLPYGLAGGDTQYF. Complete variable domain (other parts from reference TRBV28 and TRBJ2-3): DVKVTQSSRYLVKRTGEKVFLECVQDMDHENMFWYRQDPGLGLRLIYFSYDVKMKEKGDIPEGYSVSREKKERFSLILESASTNQTSMYLCASSLPYGLAGGDTQYFGPGTRLTVL.

The rearrangement uses TRBV10-3 and TRBJ2-7, with D possibly matching TRBD2 (6 bases). V lost 2 bases, J lost 7 bases, and 6 bases lay in between. This CDR3 comprises 11 residues. The germline V gene has CDR1 ENHRY and CDR2 SYGVKD. The CDR3 here is CAISEGGEQYF. The CDR3 nucleotides read TGTGCCATCAGTGAGGGGGGGGAGCAGTACTTC.

The rearrangement uses TRBV20-1 and TRBJ1-1, with 7 bases identical to TRBD1. Germline V gene data show CDR1 as DFQATT and CDR2 as SNEGSKA (reference sequence). V lost 5 bases to trimming and J lost 3 bases; unmatched junction nucleotides: 3. The CDR3 spans 12 residues. This CDR3 is CSAVRGDTEAFF. CDR3 bases: TGCAGTGCTGTCAGGGGGGACACTGAAGCTTTCTTT.

The chain links TRBV7-9 to TRBJ2-1, with a weak D call TRBD2 (6 bases). Germline V CDR1 and CDR2: SEHNR, FQNEAQ (reference sequence). The V gene lost 6 bases and the J gene lost 4 bases, with 13 bases spanning the gap. The CDR3 is 14 amino acids. Here the CDR3 DNA reads TGTGCCAGCAGTAGCGGACTACCTTACAATGAGCAGTTCTTC. This encodes CASSSGLPYNEQFF. Full variable domain (missing parts from reference TRBV7-9 and TRBJ2-1): DTGVSQNPRHKITKRGQNVTFRCDPISEHNRLYWYRQTLGQGPEFLTYFQNEAQLEKSRLLSDRFSAERPKGSFSTLEIQRTEQGDSAMYLCASSSGLPYNEQFFGPGTRLTVL.

This clonotype was recorded a few times. The rearrangement uses TRBV12-3 or TRBV12-4 and TRBJ2-3; 8 bases are a match to TRBD2. V lost 6 bases to trimming and J lost 6 bases; unmatched junction nucleotides: 14. The CDR3 sequence is 16 residues long. Written as DNA, the CDR3 is TGTGCCAGCAGCCTTCCCCGACTAGCGCAATGGGATACGCAGTATTTT. It translates to CASSLPRLAQWDTQYF.